A selection of T cell receptor beta chains follows, all from one sample in a study of blood T cell repertoires in COVID-19. Sequencing used immunoSEQ multiplex PCR; TCRdb keeps in-frame clones, though not all of them. The sample includes about 100,000 clones, roughly 89% of them seen just once. The sequencing sample was made of peripheral blood. The receptors derive from a human donor in a cohort sampled during active COVID-19. The CDR3 runs from the conserved cysteine through the conserved F or W. The order of the fields is clone size, J gene, D gene, V gene, CDR3 DNA, CDR3 protein. A D gene is named only where the DNA matches it firmly. Not all rows give a size; the values are once, few, many and, for expanded clones, a class.

clone_size: -; j_call: TRBJ2-5; d_call: TRBD1; v_call: TRBV5-4; cdr3_nt: TGTGCCAGCACCCCCTACCCTTACAGGGGGCAAGAGACCCAGTACTTC; cdr3_aa: CASTPYPYRGQETQYF
clone_size: -; j_call: TRBJ2-7; d_call: -; v_call: TRBV11-2; cdr3_nt: TGTGCCAGCAGCTTAGATCGGGGCTACGAGCAGTACTTC; cdr3_aa: CASSLDRGYEQYF
clone_size: once; j_call: TRBJ1-2; d_call: -; v_call: TRBV30; cdr3_nt: TGTGCCTCCTGGGGGGTTTTGGATGGCTACACCTTC; cdr3_aa: CASWGVLDGYTF
clone_size: -; j_call: TRBJ2-7; d_call: TRBD1; v_call: TRBV3-1/TRBV3-2; cdr3_nt: TGTGCCAGCAGCCTGCCAATGACAGGGCAAGAGCAGTACTTC; cdr3_aa: CASSLPMTGQEQYF
clone_size: -; j_call: TRBJ2-7; d_call: -; v_call: TRBV28; cdr3_nt: TGTGCCAGCAACCAAAATACAGGGCTTTTTAGCTCCTACGAGCAGTACTTC; cdr3_aa: CASNQNTGLFSSYEQYF
clone_size: -; j_call: TRBJ2-1; d_call: -; v_call: TRBV2; cdr3_nt: TGTGCCAGCAGTCTGACAGGCTACAATGAGCAGTTCTTC; cdr3_aa: CASSLTGYNEQFF
clone_size: few; j_call: TRBJ1-1; d_call: -; v_call: TRBV12-3/TRBV12-4; cdr3_nt: TGTGCCAGCAGTCTACAGGGTAGCACTGAAGCTTTCTTT; cdr3_aa: CASSLQGSTEAFF
clone_size: -; j_call: TRBJ1-4; d_call: -; v_call: TRBV6-5; cdr3_nt: TGTGCCAGCAGTTACCGAGGAGGCAATGAAAAACTGTTTTTT; cdr3_aa: CASSYRGGNEKLFF
clone_size: -; j_call: TRBJ1-5; d_call: -; v_call: TRBV28; cdr3_nt: TGTGCCAGCAGATCACAGGGTTCGGTGCATCAGCCCCAGCATTTT; cdr3_aa: CASRSQGSVHQPQHF
clone_size: -; j_call: TRBJ1-4; d_call: -; v_call: TRBV10-2; cdr3_nt: TGCGCCAGCAGTGAGTCTTGGGTAAACAGTGAAAAACTGTTTTTT; cdr3_aa: CASSESWVNSEKLFF
clone_size: -; j_call: TRBJ1-2; d_call: -; v_call: TRBV11-2; cdr3_nt: TGTGCCAGCAGCAGCGGGACCTCCCTTAGCTATGGCTACACCTTC; cdr3_aa: CASSSGTSLSYGYTF
clone_size: -; j_call: TRBJ2-2; d_call: -; v_call: TRBV4-2; cdr3_nt: TGTGCCAGCAGCCAAGCGGCTGGGGCAGGGAGGTGGACCGGGGAGCTGTTTTTT; cdr3_aa: CASSQAAGAGRWTGELFF
clone_size: -; j_call: TRBJ1-4; d_call: TRBD1; v_call: TRBV6-2/TRBV6-3; cdr3_nt: TGTGCCAGCAGTTACCGGACAGGGCTAAATGAAAAACTGTTTTTT; cdr3_aa: CASSYRTGLNEKLFF
clone_size: -; j_call: TRBJ1-2; d_call: TRBD1; v_call: TRBV6-5; cdr3_nt: TGTGCCAGCAGTCTATGGACAGGACCTATCTATGGCTACACCTTC; cdr3_aa: CASSLWTGPIYGYTF
clone_size: -; j_call: TRBJ1-1; d_call: -; v_call: TRBV27; cdr3_nt: TGTGCCAGCAGTCTCAGTCCAGGGACTGAAGCTTTCTTT; cdr3_aa: CASSLSPGTEAFF
clone_size: -; j_call: TRBJ1-2; d_call: TRBD1; v_call: TRBV4-3; cdr3_nt: TGCGCCAGCAGCCCCGGGACAGGGGGCCCATATGGCTACACCTTC; cdr3_aa: CASSPGTGGPYGYTF
clone_size: -; j_call: TRBJ2-2; d_call: -; v_call: TRBV9; cdr3_nt: TGTGCCAGCAGCGTAGAAGCAGGGAACACCGGGGAGCTGTTTTTT; cdr3_aa: CASSVEAGNTGELFF
clone_size: -; j_call: TRBJ1-2; d_call: TRBD1; v_call: TRBV11-3; cdr3_nt: TGTGCCAGCAGCCCCGACCCCCGACAGGGAATTTTGTCTGACTATGGCTACACCTTC; cdr3_aa: CASSPDPRQGILSDYGYTF
clone_size: -; j_call: TRBJ2-3; d_call: TRBD1; v_call: TRBV5-1; cdr3_nt: TGCGCCAGCAGCAAGGACAGGGGAGGGCCTAGCACAGATACGCAGTATTTT; cdr3_aa: CASSKDRGGPSTDTQYF
clone_size: -; j_call: TRBJ2-1; d_call: -; v_call: TRBV15; cdr3_nt: TGTGCCACCAGCAGCTCCCCAGAAAACAATGAGCAGTTCTTC; cdr3_aa: CATSSSPENNEQFF
clone_size: once; j_call: TRBJ2-1; d_call: TRBD2; v_call: TRBV6-6; cdr3_nt: TGTGCCAGCCGGGAGGTGTACAATGAGCAGTTCTTC; cdr3_aa: CASREVYNEQFF
clone_size: -; j_call: TRBJ2-1; d_call: TRBD2; v_call: TRBV20-1; cdr3_nt: TGCAGTGCTAGTATTCGTCCAGCGGGACCGCATGAGCAGTTCTTC; cdr3_aa: CSASIRPAGPHEQFF
clone_size: once; j_call: TRBJ2-7; d_call: -; v_call: TRBV2; cdr3_nt: TGTGCCAGCAGCGACTATAGCTGGGGTGGGGAGCAGTACTTC; cdr3_aa: CASSDYSWGGEQYF
clone_size: -; j_call: TRBJ1-2; d_call: -; v_call: TRBV19; cdr3_nt: TGTGCCAGTAGTATCGGGGGAACTGAGAACACCTTC; cdr3_aa: CASSIGGTENTF
clone_size: -; j_call: TRBJ1-6; d_call: TRBD1; v_call: TRBV28; cdr3_nt: TGTGCCAGCAGTATACCCGGGACAGCGAATTCACCCCTCCACTTT; cdr3_aa: CASSIPGTANSPLHF
clone_size: -; j_call: TRBJ2-6; d_call: -; v_call: TRBV3-1/TRBV3-2; cdr3_nt: TGTGCCAGCAGCCAAGAATATCTCGCTAGCTCTGGGGCCAACGTCCTGACTTTC; cdr3_aa: CASSQEYLASSGANVLTF
clone_size: -; j_call: TRBJ1-2; d_call: TRBD1; v_call: TRBV7-9; cdr3_nt: TGTGCCAGCAGCCCACGACAGGGTGGCTACACCTTC; cdr3_aa: CASSPRQGGYTF
clone_size: few; j_call: TRBJ1-1; d_call: -; v_call: TRBV7-9; cdr3_nt: TGTGCTAACCTCCCCCCGGGAGCTCAAGCTTTCTTT; cdr3_aa: CANLPPGAQAFF
clone_size: -; j_call: TRBJ2-4; d_call: -; v_call: TRBV6-1; cdr3_nt: TGTGCCAGCAGTGAAGGATTTGGCGGACACAAAAACATTCAGTACTTC; cdr3_aa: CASSEGFGGHKNIQYF
clone_size: -; j_call: TRBJ1-1; d_call: -; v_call: TRBV5-4; cdr3_nt: TGTGCCAGCAGCTCGGGCAAATGGTCGGGGACACGCACTGAAGCTTTCTTT; cdr3_aa: CASSSGKWSGTRTEAFF
clone_size: -; j_call: TRBJ2-1; d_call: -; v_call: TRBV9; cdr3_nt: TGTGCCAGCAGCGTAGTCAGCGTCTCCTACAATGAGCAGTTCTTC; cdr3_aa: CASSVVSVSYNEQFF
clone_size: -; j_call: TRBJ2-7; d_call: TRBD2; v_call: TRBV11-2; cdr3_nt: TGTGCCAGCAGCTTAGGACTAGCGGGAGGGCCCTTCCTCGAGCAGTACTTC; cdr3_aa: CASSLGLAGGPFLEQYF
clone_size: -; j_call: TRBJ2-7; d_call: -; v_call: TRBV29-1; cdr3_nt: TGCAGCGTTGAAGAGCCAGGGTACTCCTACGAGCAGTACTTC; cdr3_aa: CSVEEPGYSYEQYF
clone_size: -; j_call: TRBJ1-1; d_call: -; v_call: TRBV11-3; cdr3_nt: TGTGCCAGCAGCACGATTAAGCGCACTGAAGCTTTCTTT; cdr3_aa: CASSTIKRTEAFF
clone_size: -; j_call: TRBJ1-1; d_call: -; v_call: TRBV28; cdr3_nt: TGTGCCAGCAGTTTAGTGGAGTCTGAAGCTTTCTTT; cdr3_aa: CASSLVESEAFF
clone_size: -; j_call: TRBJ1-1; d_call: -; v_call: TRBV27; cdr3_nt: TGTGCCAGCAGTTTCCGGACAAACACTGAAGCTTTCTTT; cdr3_aa: CASSFRTNTEAFF
clone_size: -; j_call: TRBJ1-5; d_call: -; v_call: TRBV28; cdr3_nt: TGTGCCAGCAGTTTGCGGTTTCCACATAATCAGCCCCAGCATTTT; cdr3_aa: CASSLRFPHNQPQHF
clone_size: -; j_call: TRBJ1-2; d_call: -; v_call: TRBV10-3; cdr3_nt: TGTGCCATCAGTGACCACGGGGGGGTAGGTGGCTACACCTTC; cdr3_aa: CAISDHGGVGGYTF